Following are 32 T cell receptor beta chains from one sample sequenced in a study of cytomegalovirus exposure and HLA in healthy donors. A multiplex PCR was run with 60 Vbeta primers and 13 Jbeta primers. Assay: immunoSEQ multiplex PCR; the TCRdb copy retains only in-frame clones and omits some. The top ten clones hold roughly 4.2% of a sample with under 150,000 clones, 70% to 85% of them seen once. The sequenced sample consisted of PBMCs. These receptors were collected from a middle-aged woman in good health and CMV-seropositive.

The chain recombines TRBV19 with TRBJ1-4; 9 nucleotides match TRBD1. Germline lookup yields CDR1 LNHDA and CDR2 SQIVND (reference sequence). The CDR3 extends over 17 amino acids. Losses at the gene ends were 3 bases for V and 7 bases for J; bases not matched to a gene: 12. This CDR3 reads CASSIRLTGTGREKLFF. The CDR3 region has the DNA TGTGCCAGTAGTATTAGGTTGACCGGGACAGGGCGTGAAAAACTGTTTTTT.

The chain carries TRBV7-8 and TRBJ2-3; tentatively, D is TRBD2 (5 bases). Germline CDR1 is SGHVS and CDR2 is FQNEAQ. V was cut by 1 base and J by 1 base, with 6 bases left in between. The CDR3 is 14 residues long. The CDR3 sequence: CASSLGRGTDTQYF. The DNA of the CDR3 is TGTGCCAGCAGCTTAGGGCGGGGCACAGATACGCAGTATTTT.

The rearrangement links TRBV6-1 to TRBJ2-2, with D possibly being TRBD1 (6 bases). This CDR3 contains 15 residues. Between the trimmed V and J ends, which lost 6 bases and 1 base, there was a span of 12 bases. Germline CDR1 reads MNHNS; CDR2 reads SASEGT. Here the CDR3 reads CASRTAQGNTGELFF. The CDR3, as DNA: TGTGCCAGCAGGACGGCACAGGGGAACACCGGGGAGCTGTTTTTT.

V usage is TRBV25-1 and J usage is TRBJ2-5; possibly TRBD1 for D (6 bases). The CDR3 spans 13 residues. Germline V gene lookup returns CDR1 MGHDK and CDR2 SYGVNS. V was pared by 3 bases and J by 2 bases, with 7 bases between. This CDR3 reads CASSEDRQETQYF. The CDR3 nucleotides read TGTGCCAGCAGTGAGGACAGACAAGAGACCCAGTACTTC.

The V and J genes are TRBV29-1 and TRBJ2-3, with TRBD1 as a possible D gene (5 bases). The CDR3 extends over 14 amino acids. Trimming cost V 4 bases and J 4 bases, with 15 bases left between them. Germline lookup yields CDR1 SQVTM and CDR2 ANQGSEA. In DNA, the CDR3 is TGCAGCGTTGGAGAGAGCGCGACAGCAGATACGCAGTATTTT. This sequence encodes CSVGESATADTQYF.

The chain links TRBV5-4 to TRBJ1-1; weak D call: TRBD1 (6 bases). The CDR3 runs 17 residues. The V end was cut by 2 bases, the J end by 0 bases, with 17 bases between. CDR1 is SGHNT and CDR2 is YYREEE in the germline V gene (reference sequence). The CDR3 sequence: CASSFGQNRAMNTEAFF. CDR3 nucleotide sequence: TGTGCCAGCAGCTTTGGACAGAATAGGGCCATGAACACTGAAGCTTTCTTT. The variable domain in full, completed from reference TRBV5-4 and TRBJ1-1, reads ETGVTQSPTHLIKTRGQQVTLRCSSQSGHNTVSWYQQALGQGPQFIFQYYREEENGRGNFPPRFSGLQFPNYSSELNVNALELDDSALYLCASSFGQNRAMNTEAFFGQGTRLTVV.

This rearrangement joins TRBV5-1 to TRBJ1-3; D is unclear. Germline V CDR1 and CDR2: SGHRS, YFSETQ. Trimming left V 1 base short and J 7 bases short, with 18 bases between. This CDR3 has 16 amino acids. CDR3 bases: TGCGCCAGCAGCTTGAGACCGGGTCCTAATGGGAACACCATATATTTT. Translating gives CASSLRPGPNGNTIYF.

The chain carries TRBV7-9 and TRBJ2-3; maybe TRBD2 (5 bases). CDR3 length: 12 amino acids. Germline CDR1 is SEHNR and CDR2 is FQNEAQ (reference sequence). The V end was cut by 2 bases, the J end by 7 bases, with 7 bases between. CDR3 sequence: CASSLPGNTQYF. As DNA, the CDR3 is TGTGCCAGCAGCTTACCCGGGAATACGCAGTATTTT.

The rearrangement links TRBV19 to TRBJ1-1, with D possibly TRBD1 on 5 matching bases. Germline-derived CDR1 and CDR2 are LNHDA and SQIVND (reference sequence). CDR3 length: 15 residues. The V end was cut by 5 bases, the J end by 4 bases, with 17 bases between. CDR3 sequence: CASSYPSRGSTEAFF. The CDR3 nucleotides read TGTGCCAGTAGTTACCCATCTAGGGGATCCACTGAAGCTTTCTTT.

The chain carries TRBV6-4 and TRBJ2-2; D remains ambiguous. V was clipped by 3 bases and J by 7 bases, with 9 bases between them. This CDR3 contains 13 residues. Germline values: CDR1 MRHNA, CDR2 SNTAGT. The CDR3 coding sequence is TGTGCCAGCAGTGAACGCGATGGCGGGGAGCTGTTTTTT. This sequence encodes CASSERDGGELFF.

This rearrangement joins TRBV7-2 to TRBJ2-7; 9 bases agree with TRBD1. CDR3 size: 16 residues. Germline CDR1 is SGHTA and CDR2 is FQGNSA. J was trimmed by 0 bases and V by 4 bases; bases with no gene match: 7. CDR3 amino acids: CASSSNRGPSSYEQYF. The CDR3 DNA reads TGTGCCAGCAGCTCCAACAGGGGGCCTAGCTCCTACGAGCAGTACTTC.

This rearrangement joins TRBV7-3 to TRBJ2-7, with 8 nucleotides matching TRBD1. The germline CDR1 and CDR2 sequences are SGHTA and FQGTGA. CDR3 length: 14 residues. The V gene end was trimmed by 5 bases and the J gene end by 2 bases; junction bases not matched to a gene: 5. The CDR3 coding sequence is TGTGCCAGCAGCCCCGGACAGGGCCCCTACGAGCAGTACTTC. As protein: CASSPGQGPYEQYF.

This clone appeared a single time. This rearrangement joins TRBV11-3 to TRBJ2-5; 9 nucleotides match TRBD2. The CDR3 is 16 amino acids. V lost 5 bases and J lost 2; bases outside the gene matches: 9. The germline CDR1 and CDR2 sequences are SGHNT and YENEEA. In nucleotides, the CDR3 is TGTGCCAGCAGCCCCCGTAGCGGGGGAGTACAAGAGACCCAGTACTTC. This sequence encodes CASSPRSGGVQETQYF.

In nucleotides, the CDR3 is TGCGCCAGCAGCGGGCAGGGGGAGGACAATGAGCAGTTCTTC. Its translation: CASSGQGEDNEQFF. The gene calls are TRBV5-1 and TRBJ2-1; tentative D call: TRBD1 (7 bases). Trimming left V 4 bases short and J 5 bases short, with 13 bases between. The CDR3 contains 14 residues. From germline, CDR1 is SGHRS and CDR2 YFSETQ.

The chain recombines TRBV10-3 with TRBJ2-1; 7 nucleotides align to TRBD2. Germline V gene data show CDR1 as ENHRY and CDR2 as SYGVKD. This CDR3 has 15 amino acids. V shed 6 bases, J shed 1 base, and the junction held 6 bases outside the gene matches. In DNA form, the CDR3 reads TGTGCCATCAGGAGGCTAGCGGAGTCCTACAATGAGCAGTTCTTC. Protein: CAIRRLAESYNEQFF.

The rearrangement uses TRBV27 and TRBJ2-1, with 9 bases lining up with TRBD2. Per germline, CDR1 MNHEY and CDR2 SMNVEV (reference sequence). Losses at the gene ends were 6 bases for V and 5 bases for J; bases not matched to a gene: 8. The CDR3 extends over 15 amino acids. For the CDR3, the DNA is TGTGCCAGCAGAGATGGCGGGAGGGGTCACAATGAGCAGTTCTTC. Protein product: CASRDGGRGHNEQFF.

This chain uses TRBV7-8 with TRBJ2-1; 7 bases line up with TRBD2. This CDR3 is 14 amino acids long. Germline assignment: CDR1 SGHVS and CDR2 FQNEAQ. V lost 4 bases to trimming and J lost 4 bases; unmatched junction nucleotides: 4. The CDR3 reads CASSSSSGYNEQFF. The CDR3 DNA follows: TGTGCCAGCAGCTCCTCTAGCGGTTACAATGAGCAGTTCTTC. The full variable domain, completed using reference TRBV7-8 and TRBJ2-1, is GAGVSQSPRYKVAKRGQDVALRCDPISGHVSLFWYQQALGQGPEFLTYFQNEAQLDKSGLPSDRFFAERPEGSVSTLKIQRTQQEDSAVYLCASSSSSGYNEQFFGPGTRLTVL.

The genes are TRBV4-1 and TRBJ2-7, with 7 bases identical to TRBD1. Germline assignment: CDR1 MGHRA and CDR2 YSYEKL. The trim removed 2 bases at V and 5 bases at J, leaving 3 bases unmatched. This CDR3 is 13 amino acids long. CDR3 amino acids: CASSQRQGHEQYF. The CDR3 nucleotides are TGCGCCAGCAGCCAAAGACAGGGCCACGAGCAGTACTTC.

The chain carries TRBV5-1 and TRBJ1-4, with a weak D call TRBD1 (6 bases). This CDR3 contains 16 residues. Between the trimmed V and J ends, which lost 1 base and 4 bases, there was a span of 14 bases. The V gene's germline CDR1 is SGHRS and CDR2 YFSETQ. The CDR3 reads CASSLSPDRLNEKLFF. DNA of the CDR3: TGCGCCAGCAGCTTGTCCCCCGACAGGCTTAATGAAAAACTGTTTTTT.

This rearrangement joins TRBV27 to TRBJ1-2, with D unclear. V lost 5 bases to trimming and J lost 0 bases, with 16 bases between them. Germline CDR1 and CDR2: MNHEY and SMNVEV (reference sequence). The CDR3 sequence is 16 residues long. The CDR3 nucleotides read TGTGCCAGCAGTCCACTGGAGGCCACCTCTAACTATGGCTACACCTTC. The encoded protein is CASSPLEATSNYGYTF.

This clone was seen just once. V and J are TRBV21-1 and TRBJ1-5; the table's D call of TRBD1 was not tested on the DNA. TRBV21-1 represents a pseudogene. There are 16 residues in the CDR3. The CDR3 DNA sequence: TGTGCCAGCAGCAAATATGGACAAAGTAGCAATCAGCCCCAGCATTTT. It yields the protein CASSKYGQSSNQPQHF.

The rearrangement links TRBV9 to TRBJ2-5; 10 positions agree with TRBD2. Germline trimming cut 0 bases from V and 5 bases from J; bases unmatched to any gene: 10. The CDR3 contains 17 residues. Germline V gene data show CDR1 as SGDLS and CDR2 as YYNGEE. The CDR3 DNA reads as TGTGCCAGCAGCGTAGCGCCCAGCGGGGGGGCCAGGGAGACCCAGTACTTC. Protein: CASSVAPSGGARETQYF.

To note about this clone: Other DNA sequences from this sample encode an identical CDR3 as well. The chain uses TRBV6-1 and TRBJ2-3; TRBD1 agrees at 7 bases. V was pared by 6 bases and J by 1 base, with 7 bases of the junction left unmatched. CDR3 length equals 15 residues. Germline V gene lookup returns CDR1 MNHNS and CDR2 SASEGT. The CDR3 here is CASSATGSGTDTQYF. CDR3 bases: TGTGCCAGCAGCGCGACAGGGTCGGGCACAGATACGCAGTATTTT.

CDR3 sequence reads: CAIRAQGVVDPLHF. DNA of the CDR3: TGTGCCATCAGGGCACAGGGGGTCGTGGATCCCCTCCACTTT. The gene calls are TRBV10-3 and TRBJ1-6, with TRBD1 matching 8 bases. The CDR3 extends over 14 amino acids. V shed 6 bases and J 13 bases; nucleotides not matched to a gene: 11. Germline CDR1 and CDR2: ENHRY and SYGVKD.

This chain links TRBV9 with TRBJ2-7; TRBD2 matches at 9 bases. CDR3 length: 18 residues. J gave up 2 bases and V 4 bases, and 16 bases lay outside the gene matches. Germline V lookup: CDR1 SGDLS, CDR2 YYNGEE. CDR3 bases: TGTGCCAGCAGCCCACTTAGCCCGACTAGCGGTGAGGCCTACGAGCAGTACTTC. It translates to CASSPLSPTSGEAYEQYF.

This clone has only a few counts. CDR3 in DNA: TGTGCCAGCAGGCGCCAGGGGGCGGTGGAGACCCAGTACTTC. Protein: CASRRQGAVETQYF. This chain connects TRBV27 to TRBJ2-5, with 8 bases fitting TRBD1. V was clipped by 6 bases and J by 5 bases; unmatched bases: 8. CDR1 is MNHEY and CDR2 is SMNVEV in the germline V gene (reference sequence). This CDR3 is built from 14 residues.

The chain employs TRBV7-9 and TRBJ1-6; 9 bases line up with TRBD1. The CDR3 runs to 15 residues. The ends lost 4 bases at V and 8 bases at J; junction bases unmatched: 6. Germline CDR1 SEHNR, CDR2 FQNEAQ (reference sequence). The CDR3 region is CASSSQTGGDSPLHF. CDR3 nucleotides: TGTGCCAGCAGCTCTCAGACAGGGGGGGATTCACCCCTCCACTTT.

The V gene is TRBV30, the J gene TRBJ2-7, with D perhaps matching TRBD2 (7 bases). Germline V lookup: CDR1 GTSNPN, CDR2 SVGIG (reference sequence). V gave up 3 bases and J gave up 3 bases, with 15 bases separating them. This CDR3 is 14 amino acids long. CDR3 sequence: CAWSRRGADYEQYF. Here the CDR3 DNA reads TGTGCCTGGAGCCGCCGGGGGGCTGACTACGAGCAGTACTTC. Complete variable domain (other parts from reference TRBV30 and TRBJ2-7): SQTIHQWPATLVQPVGSPLSLECTVEGTSNPNLYWYRQAAGRGLQLLFYSVGIGQISSEVPQNLSASRPQDRQFILSSKKLLLSDSGFYLCAWSRRGADYEQYFGPGTRLTVT.

The chain is built from TRBV9 and TRBJ2-5; 11 bases are a match to TRBD2. The last part of the DNA fits TRBJ2-7 better; the J call may be wrong. CDR1 is SGDLS and CDR2 is YYNGEE in the germline V gene. This CDR3 region has 15 residues. The CDR3 nucleotides are TGTGCCAGCAGCACGGGACTAGCGGCAATCTACGAGCAGTACTTC. It is translated as CASSTGLAAIYEQYF.

The gene calls are TRBV9 and TRBJ1-3, with unresolved D. The CDR3 covers 14 residues. From germline, CDR1 is SGDLS and CDR2 YYNGEE. The V and J ends lost 3 bases and 4 bases respectively, with 11 bases between them. The chain's CDR3 is CASSGQAGGNTIYF. The DNA for the CDR3 is TGTGCCAGCAGCGGACAAGCGGGAGGAAACACCATATATTTT.

This chain links TRBV18 with TRBJ2-5; 12 nucleotides match TRBD2. CDR3 length: 15 amino acids. V was pared by 5 bases and J by 1 base, with 2 bases of the junction left unmatched. From germline, CDR1 is KGHSH and CDR2 LQKENI. CDR3 DNA sequence: TGTGCCAGCTCAGGACTAGCGGGATTCCAAGAGACCCAGTACTTC. Protein: CASSGLAGFQETQYF.

Points on this clone: Mismatch with germline at one junction end may stem from a read error. The chain recombines TRBV7-9 with TRBJ2-5; D may be TRBD2 (6 bases). In germline, CDR1 is SEHNR, CDR2 FQNEAQ (reference sequence). This CDR3 is 14 amino acids long. CDR3 sequence reads: CSSSLVGGRETQYF. CDR3 sequence (DNA): TGTTCCAGCAGCTTAGTCGGGGGTAGAGAGACCCAGTACTTC.